Here is one T cell receptor (beta chain) with its context. This CDR3 has 13 residues. Trimming removed 5 bases at V and 6 bases at J, with 10 bases between. The germline CDR1 and CDR2 sequences are MDHEN and SYDVKM. The sample belongs to a study of blood T cell repertoires in COVID-19. Measured with immunoSEQ multiplex PCR; TCRdb has only the in-frame clones, and not every one. Of more than 150,000 clones listed, 60% to 80% were seen once; the top ten hold around an eighth. The gene calls are TRBV28 and TRBJ1-4; D is perhaps TRBD1 (5 bases). Source material: PBMCs or T cells enriched from blood (not recorded which). The source is a man aged 55-75 years who had been exposed to COVID-19. The CDR3 loop is CASSRQNDEKLFF. The CDR3 nucleotides are TGTGCCAGCAGTCGACAGAATGATGAAAAACTGTTTTTT.